What follows describes a single TCR beta chain. Its cognate antigen is unknown. Germline-derived CDR1 and CDR2 are SQVTM and ANQGSEA. The V and J ends lost 2 bases and 10 bases, in that order; junction bases with no gene match: 8. The CDR3 has 13 residues. This entry comes from a study of shared clonotypes between healthy human individuals. The naive CD8 fraction comprised CD45RO-negative cells positively selected for CCR7 and excluded terminally differentiated effector memory CD45RA+ cells. Study-level findings and limits: Rarefaction demonstrated incomplete sorted-subset sequencing despite large depth. With several donors compared, around 5% of naive CD4 clonotypes were shared.

Profiling relied on immunoSEQ multiplex PCR, and the TCRdb table lists in-frame clones only, not all of them. This table has millions of clones, less than 95% appearing once. The sequenced sample consisted of naive CD8+ T cells sorted from blood. This clonotype originated in a man aged 18 to 29 in good health. The chain has TRBV29-1 and TRBJ2-1; 7 nucleotides line up with TRBD2. CDR3 in amino acids: CSVELAALSEQFF. DNA for the CDR3: TGCAGCGTTGAACTAGCGGCACTTTCCGAGCAGTTCTTC.